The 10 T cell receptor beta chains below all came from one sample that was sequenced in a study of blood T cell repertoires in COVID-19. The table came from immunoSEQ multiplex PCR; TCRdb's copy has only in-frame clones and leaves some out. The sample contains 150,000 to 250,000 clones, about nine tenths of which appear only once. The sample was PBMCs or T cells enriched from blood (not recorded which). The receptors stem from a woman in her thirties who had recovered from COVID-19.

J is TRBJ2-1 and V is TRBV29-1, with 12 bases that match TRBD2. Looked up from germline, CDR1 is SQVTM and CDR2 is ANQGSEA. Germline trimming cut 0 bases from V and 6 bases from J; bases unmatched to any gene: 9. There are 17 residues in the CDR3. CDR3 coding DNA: TGCAGCGTTGAAGATATGACTAGCGGGAGCCTCGGCAATGAGCAGTTCTTC. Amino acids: CSVEDMTSGSLGNEQFF.

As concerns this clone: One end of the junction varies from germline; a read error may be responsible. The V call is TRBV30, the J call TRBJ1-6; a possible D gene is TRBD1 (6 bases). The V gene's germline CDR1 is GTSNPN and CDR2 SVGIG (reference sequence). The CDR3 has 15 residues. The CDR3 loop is CAWRVQGLPRSPLHF. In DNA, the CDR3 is TGTGCTTGGAGGGTCCAGGGGCTACCTAGGTCACCCCTCCACTTT.

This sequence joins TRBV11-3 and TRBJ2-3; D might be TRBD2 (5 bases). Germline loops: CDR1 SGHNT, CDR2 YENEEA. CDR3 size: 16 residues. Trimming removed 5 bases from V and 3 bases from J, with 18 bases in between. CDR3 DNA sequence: TGTGCCAGCAGCCCTAACCGGACTCCAACGACAGATACGCAGTATTTT. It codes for CASSPNRTPTTDTQYF.

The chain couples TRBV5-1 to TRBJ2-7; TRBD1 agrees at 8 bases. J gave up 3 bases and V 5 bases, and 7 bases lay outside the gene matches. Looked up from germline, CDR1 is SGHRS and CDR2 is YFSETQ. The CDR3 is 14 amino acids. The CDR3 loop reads CASSSGQVVYEQYF. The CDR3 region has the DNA TGCGCCAGCAGTTCGGGACAGGTGGTCTACGAGCAGTACTTC.

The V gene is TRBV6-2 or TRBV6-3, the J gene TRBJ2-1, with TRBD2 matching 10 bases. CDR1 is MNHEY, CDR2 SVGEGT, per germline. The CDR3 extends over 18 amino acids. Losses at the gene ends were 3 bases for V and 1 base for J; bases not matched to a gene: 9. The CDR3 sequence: CASSYGASGRGSYNEQFF. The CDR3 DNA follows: TGTGCCAGCAGTTATGGCGCGAGCGGGAGGGGGTCCTACAATGAGCAGTTCTTC.

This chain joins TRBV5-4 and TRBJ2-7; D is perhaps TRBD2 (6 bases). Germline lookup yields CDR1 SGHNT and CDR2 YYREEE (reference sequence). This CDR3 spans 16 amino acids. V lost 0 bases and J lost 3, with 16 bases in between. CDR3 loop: CASSLGGLAFDYEQYF. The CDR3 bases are TGTGCCAGCAGCTTGGGTGGGCTAGCGTTTGACTACGAGCAGTACTTC.

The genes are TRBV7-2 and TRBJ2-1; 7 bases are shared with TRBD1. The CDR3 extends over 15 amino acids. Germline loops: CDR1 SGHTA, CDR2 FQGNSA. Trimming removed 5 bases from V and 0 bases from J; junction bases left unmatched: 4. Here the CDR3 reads CASSPGQVSYNEQFF. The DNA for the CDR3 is TGTGCCAGCAGCCCAGGACAGGTCTCCTACAATGAGCAGTTCTTC.

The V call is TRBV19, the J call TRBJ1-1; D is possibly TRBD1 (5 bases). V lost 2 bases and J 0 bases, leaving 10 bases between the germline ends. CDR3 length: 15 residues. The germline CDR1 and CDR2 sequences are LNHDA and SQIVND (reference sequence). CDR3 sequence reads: CASSIKGSLNTEAFF. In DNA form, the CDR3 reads TGTGCCAGTAGTATAAAGGGGTCTTTGAACACTGAAGCTTTCTTT.

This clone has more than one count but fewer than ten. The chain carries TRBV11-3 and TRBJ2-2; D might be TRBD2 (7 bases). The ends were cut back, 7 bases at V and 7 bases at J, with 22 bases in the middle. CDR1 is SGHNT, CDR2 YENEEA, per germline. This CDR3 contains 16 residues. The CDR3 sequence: CASNLYRGRVSGELFF. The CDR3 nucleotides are TGTGCCAGCAACCTATATAGGGGGAGGGTCAGCGGGGAGCTGTTTTTT. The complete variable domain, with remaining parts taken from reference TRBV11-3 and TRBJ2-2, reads EAGVVQSPRYKIIEKKQPVAFWCNPISGHNTLYWYLQNLGQGPELLIRYENEEAVDDSQLPKDRFSAERLKGVDSTLKIQPAELGDSAVYLCASNLYRGRVSGELFFGEGSRLTVL.

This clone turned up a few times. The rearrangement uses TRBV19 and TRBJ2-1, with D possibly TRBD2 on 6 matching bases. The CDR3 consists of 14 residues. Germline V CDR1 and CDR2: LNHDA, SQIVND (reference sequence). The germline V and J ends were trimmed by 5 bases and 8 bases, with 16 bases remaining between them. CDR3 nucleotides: TGTGCCAGTAGTCGCGGGACCAACACCGATGAGCAGTTCTTC. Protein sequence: CASSRGTNTDEQFF.